The 32 T cell receptor beta chains reported below all come from one sample, sequenced in a study of long-term antiretroviral therapy in people with HIV. This was the immunoSEQ v3.0 assay at survey level. Only in-frame clones appear in the TCRdb table, and some are missing; sequencing was by immunoSEQ multiplex PCR. The profile shows around 29,000 clones, over 90% of them singletons. Source: unsorted PBMCs, taken 6 to 6.5 years after starting antiretroviral therapy. These receptors all come from a man aged 25 to 45 with HIV.

The J gene is TRBJ2-3, the V gene TRBV9; 8 nucleotides agree with TRBD2. Per the germline V gene, CDR1 is SGDLS and CDR2 is YYNGEE. This CDR3 has 15 amino acids. After removal of 1 base from V and 6 bases from J, the junction contained 7 bases not matched to a gene. This chain's CDR3 is CASSVSGSKGDTQYF. In nucleotides, the CDR3 is TGTGCCAGCAGCGTAAGCGGGAGCAAGGGGGATACGCAGTATTTT.

This chain uses TRBV6-6 with TRBJ2-1; D is perhaps TRBD1 or TRBD2 (5 bases each). Germline V gene sequence: CDR1 MNHNY, CDR2 SVGAGI (reference sequence). This CDR3 has 16 amino acids. V lost 4 bases to trimming and J lost 12 bases, with 25 bases between them. The CDR3 DNA reads as TGTGCCAGCAGTTCCTCCACCGGGACCCCTGCGAGAGGGCAGTTCTTC. Encoded protein: CASSSSTGTPARGQFF.

The chain uses TRBV27 and TRBJ1-6, with D tentatively TRBD1 (5 bases). V dropped 8 bases and J dropped 7 bases, with 6 bases sitting between them. CDR1 is MNHEY, CDR2 SMNVEV, per germline (reference sequence). The CDR3 covers 11 residues. CDR3 sequence (DNA): TGTGCCAGCGGGGGGAATTCACCCCTCCACTTT. This sequence encodes CASGGNSPLHF.

The chain has TRBV5-4 and TRBJ1-2; D remains ambiguous. Germline V gene lookup returns CDR1 SGHNT and CDR2 YYREEE (reference sequence). V was shortened by 0 bases and J by 3 bases, with 9 bases between the two germline ends. CDR3 length: 14 residues. The CDR3 region has the DNA TGTGCCAGCAGCTTGGGTCAGACCCACTATGGCTACACCTTC. Its translation is CASSLGQTHYGYTF.

V is TRBV4-3 and J is TRBJ1-2, with D hard to call. Trimming pared 5 bases from V and 8 bases from J, leaving 15 bases between. Germline CDR1 LGHNA, CDR2 YSLEER. The CDR3 is made up of 13 amino acids. The CDR3 nucleotides read TGCGCCAGCAGCTCACGGAGACTGGGGGGCTACACCTTC. Protein: CASSSRRLGGYTF.

Only one count was recorded for this clone. The chain carries TRBV19 and TRBJ1-2, with D perhaps TRBD1 (5 bases). The CDR3 consists of 14 residues. Germline lookup yields CDR1 LNHDA and CDR2 SQIVND (reference sequence). V gave up 4 bases and J gave up 4 bases, with 13 bases separating them. The CDR3 DNA follows: TGTGCCAGTAGTAGTGCAGGGCCCAGCTATGGCTACACCTTC. Translating gives CASSSAGPSYGYTF.

This clone was counted once. This chain links TRBV5-6 with TRBJ2-5; D might be TRBD2 (5 bases). Trimming removed 0 bases from V and 6 bases from J, with 12 bases in between. The CDR3 totals 14 residues. The germline V gene encodes CDR1 SGHDT and CDR2 YYEEEE. CDR3 region: CASSLDYGVKTQYF. DNA of the CDR3: TGTGCCAGCAGCTTGGATTACGGGGTAAAGACCCAGTACTTC.

The V gene is TRBV29-1, the J gene TRBJ2-3; D unresolved. Trimming removed 4 bases from V and 3 bases from J, with 8 bases in between. CDR1 and CDR2 (germline): SQVTM, ANQGSEA. This CDR3 region has 12 residues. CDR3 in amino acids: CSVVFRTDTQYF. In DNA form, the CDR3 reads TGCAGCGTTGTTTTTAGGACAGATACGCAGTATTTT.

This clone was detected a few times. CDR3 nucleotides: TGTGCCAGCAGCTCTGACTCGGACGAGTGGTCCTACGAGCAGTACTTC. This encodes CASSSDSDEWSYEQYF. V and J are TRBV7-9 and TRBJ2-7; D is uncertain. Germline V gene data show CDR1 as SEHNR and CDR2 as FQNEAQ (reference sequence). The CDR3 length is 16 residues. V lost 4 bases and J lost 1, with 17 bases in between.

The V gene is TRBV2, the J gene TRBJ2-7; D perhaps matches TRBD2 (6 bases). This CDR3 is built from 18 residues. Germline V gene data show CDR1 as SNHLY and CDR2 as FYNNEI. V was shortened by 2 bases and J by 2 bases, with 22 bases between the two germline ends. Here the CDR3 reads CASSERHSGTWGTYEQYF. The CDR3 DNA sequence: TGTGCCAGCAGTGAACGTCACTCCGGGACTTGGGGCACCTACGAGCAGTACTTC.

As regards this clone: One base away lies a much larger clone, so this may be a sequencing read error. The chain is built from TRBV11-1 and TRBJ2-6, with a possible D match to TRBD2 (5 bases). V was cut by 3 bases and J by 0 bases, with 6 bases left in between. This CDR3 has 15 amino acids. Germline-derived CDR1 and CDR2 are SGHAT and FQDESV (reference sequence). CDR3 protein: CASSLGSSGANVLTF. CDR3 nucleotides: TGTGCCAGCAGCTTGGGGAGCTCTGGGGCCAACGTCCTGACTTTC.

The gene calls are TRBV7-9 and TRBJ2-7; TRBD1 agrees at 7 bases. V was clipped by 4 bases and J by 2 bases; unmatched bases: 8. The CDR3 has 15 amino acids. CDR1 is SEHNR, CDR2 FQNEAQ, per germline (reference sequence). CDR3: CASSSPRDRTYEQYF. The CDR3 coding sequence is TGTGCCAGCAGCTCCCCCCGGGACAGAACCTACGAGCAGTACTTC.

The V and J genes are TRBV11-2 and TRBJ1-1, with TRBD1 matching 8 bases. V lost 4 bases, J lost 4 bases, and 5 bases stayed unmatched. Germline CDR1 and CDR2: SGHAT and FQNNGV. This CDR3 region has 14 residues. This CDR3 is CASSWYRGSTEAFF. The CDR3 nucleotides are TGTGCCAGCAGCTGGTACAGGGGGAGCACTGAAGCTTTCTTT.

This chain connects TRBV10-3 to TRBJ2-6, with 12 bases identical to TRBD2. Germline CDR1 is ENHRY and CDR2 is SYGVKD. V shed 6 bases and J 0 bases; nucleotides not matched to a gene: 3. CDR3 length: 17 amino acids. The CDR3 protein is CAIRGLAGVSGANVLTF. CDR3 bases: TGTGCCATCAGGGGACTAGCGGGCGTCTCTGGGGCCAACGTCCTGACTTTC.

CDR3 coding DNA: TGTGCCAGCAGTACGGGGGGGACAGGGGCCCAGTACTTC. The encoded protein is CASSTGGTGAQYF. This chain connects TRBV7-9 to TRBJ2-5; TRBD1 agrees at 10 bases. Germline CDR1 SEHNR, CDR2 FQNEAQ (reference sequence). This CDR3 has 13 amino acids. V lost 6 bases to trimming and J lost 9 bases; unmatched junction nucleotides: 7. The full variable domain, rest sourced from reference TRBV7-9 and TRBJ2-5, is DTGVSQNPRHKITKRGQNVTFRCDPISEHNRLYWYRQTLGQGPEFLTYFQNEAQLEKSRLLSDRFSAERPKGSFSTLEIQRTEQGDSAMYLCASSTGGTGAQYFGPGTRLLVL.

The DNA of the CDR3 is TGTGCCATCAGTGAGTCGGGCGGGAGCCAAGAGACCCAGTACTTC. Translating it yields CAISESGGSQETQYF. The rearrangement uses TRBV10-3 and TRBJ2-5, with TRBD2 matching 7 bases. The V gene end was trimmed by 0 bases and the J gene end by 1 base; junction bases not matched to a gene: 2. Germline assignment: CDR1 ENHRY and CDR2 SYGVKD. The CDR3 spans 15 residues.

This chain uses TRBV27 with TRBJ1-5; D is uncertain. The germline CDR1 and CDR2 sequences are MNHEY and SMNVEV (reference sequence). This CDR3 is 13 amino acids long. The V and J ends lost 5 bases and 1 base respectively, with 6 bases between them. The CDR3 is CASSLQSNQPQHF. The CDR3 coding sequence is TGTGCCAGCAGTCTCCAGAGCAATCAGCCCCAGCATTTT.

The V call is TRBV5-6, the J call TRBJ2-5; unclear D gene. The CDR3 consists of 13 residues. Germline loops: CDR1 SGHDT, CDR2 YYEEEE. V lost 2 bases and J lost 2, with 7 bases in between. The DNA of the CDR3 is TGTGCCAGCAGCTTACCATTACAAGAGACCCAGTACTTC. Amino acids: CASSLPLQETQYF.

The CDR3 reads CAWGLAGNEQFF. CDR3 sequence (DNA): TGTGCCTGGGGACTAGCGGGGAATGAGCAGTTCTTC. The J gene is TRBJ2-1, the V gene TRBV30, with TRBD2 identical over 12 bases. V lost 5 bases, J lost 7 bases, and 0 bases stayed unmatched. Germline values: CDR1 GTSNPN, CDR2 SVGIG (reference sequence). The CDR3 loop spans 12 amino acids.

V is TRBV10-3 and J is TRBJ2-6; TRBD1 matches 9 bases. Germline-derived CDR1 and CDR2 are ENHRY and SYGVKD. The length of the CDR3 is 16 residues. Trimming removed 4 bases from V and 2 bases from J; junction bases left unmatched: 3. CDR3 bases: TGTGCCATCAGTGGTACAGGGGGCGCTGGGGCCAACGTCCTGACTTTC. Translation: CAISGTGGAGANVLTF.

V and J are TRBV12-5 and TRBJ2-3; D remains unclear. V lost 4 bases, J lost 4 bases, and 6 bases lay in between. CDR1 is LGHNT, CDR2 FRNRAP, per germline. This CDR3 region has 12 residues. As DNA, the CDR3 is TGTGCTAGTGGTTCCCTGGCAGATACGCAGTATTTT. Protein product: CASGSLADTQYF.

V is TRBV6-5 and J is TRBJ2-7, with 11 bases lining up with TRBD1. The V segment lost 8 bases and the J segment 4 bases; nucleotides outside the gene matches: 1. The CDR3 totals 12 residues. CDR1 MNHEY and CDR2 SVGAGI come from the germline V gene. This CDR3 is CASGDRGYEQYF. In DNA form, the CDR3 reads TGTGCCAGCGGGGACAGGGGGTACGAGCAGTACTTC.

The chain employs TRBV29-1 and TRBJ2-5; no definite D call. This CDR3 has 11 amino acids. Germline V gene data show CDR1 as SQVTM and CDR2 as ANQGSEA. V lost 4 bases and J 4 bases, leaving 7 bases between the germline ends. The CDR3 region has the DNA TGCAGCGTTGTGGGAATAGAGACCCAGTACTTC. Its protein is CSVVGIETQYF.

J is TRBJ1-1 and V is TRBV5-1; maybe TRBD1 (5 bases). The CDR3 loop spans 14 amino acids. V was pared by 5 bases and J by 4 bases, with 15 bases between. The V gene's germline CDR1 is SGHRS and CDR2 YFSETQ. The CDR3 here is CASSIQGEGTEAFF. The CDR3 coding sequence is TGCGCCAGCAGTATCCAGGGAGAGGGCACTGAAGCTTTCTTT.

This clone showed up just once. The rearrangement links TRBV5-6 to TRBJ1-3; D unresolved. CDR1 is SGHDT, CDR2 YYEEEE, per germline. V was shortened by 4 bases and J by 0 bases, with 14 bases between the two germline ends. This CDR3 contains 16 residues. CDR3 DNA sequence: TGTGCCAGCAGCCGATCACACCGCATCTCTGGAAACACCATATATTTT. Amino acids: CASSRSHRISGNTIYF.

This chain joins TRBV18 and TRBJ2-7; a possible D gene is TRBD1 (6 bases). The CDR3 is 16 amino acids. Germline values: CDR1 KGHSH, CDR2 LQKENI. Trimming stripped 5 bases from V and 5 bases from J, with 22 bases between. The chain's CDR3 is CASSSQTGTALDEQYF. The CDR3 nucleotides read TGTGCCAGCTCATCACAAACAGGGACCGCCCTGGACGAGCAGTACTTC.

The chain employs TRBV19 and TRBJ2-3, with a possible D match to TRBD1 (5 bases). Germline values: CDR1 LNHDA, CDR2 SQIVND (reference sequence). This CDR3 has 15 residues. The V end lost 9 bases, the J end lost 2 bases, and 18 bases lay between the germline ends. Here the CDR3 reads CASQSRAALTDTQYF. CDR3 nucleotides: TGTGCCAGCCAAAGCAGGGCGGCCCTCACAGATACGCAGTATTTT.

This sequence joins TRBV5-6 and TRBJ2-7; 9 nucleotides line up with TRBD1. In germline, CDR1 is SGHDT, CDR2 YYEEEE. The CDR3 length is 18 residues. V lost 4 bases, J lost 0 bases, and 14 bases stayed unmatched. The CDR3 loop is CASSRGQGTRSTSYEQYF. CDR3 nucleotides: TGTGCCAGCAGCCGGGGACAGGGAACCCGCAGTACCTCCTACGAGCAGTACTTC.

This chain joins TRBV13 and TRBJ2-2; unclear D gene. Germline CDR1 PRHDT, CDR2 FYEKMQ (reference sequence). V lost 1 base and J 4 bases, leaving 10 bases between the germline ends. CDR3 length: 15 amino acids. In nucleotides, the CDR3 is TGTGCCAGCAGCTTAGTGGGTTTGGGCACCGGGGAGCTGTTTTTT. It is translated as CASSLVGLGTGELFF.

The chain joins TRBV29-1 to TRBJ2-1, with 7 nucleotides matching TRBD2. The CDR3 covers 13 residues. V trimming: 5 bases; J trimming: 5 bases; junction bases outside the gene matches: 6. Per germline, CDR1 SQVTM and CDR2 ANQGSEA. The DNA of the CDR3 is TGCAGCGTTAGGACTAGTGGAAACAATGAGCAGTTCTTC. This gives the protein CSVRTSGNNEQFF.

The chain couples TRBV2 to TRBJ1-2; the D is unclear. The length of the CDR3 is 12 residues. The germline V gene has CDR1 SNHLY and CDR2 FYNNEI. Trimming took 6 bases from V and 4 from J, leaving 9 bases between them. The CDR3 bases are TGTGCCAGCAGCCCTTTGGGCTATGGCTACACCTTC. This encodes CASSPLGYGYTF.

The J gene is TRBJ2-1, the V gene TRBV4-2; 9 bases align to TRBD1. The CDR3 length is 17 residues. V lost 1 base and J lost 0; bases outside the gene matches: 4. Germline loops: CDR1 LGHNA, CDR2 YNFKEQ. CDR3 in amino acids: CASSQAMTGGSYNEQFF. In nucleotides, the CDR3 is TGTGCCAGCAGCCAAGCGATGACAGGGGGCTCCTACAATGAGCAGTTCTTC.